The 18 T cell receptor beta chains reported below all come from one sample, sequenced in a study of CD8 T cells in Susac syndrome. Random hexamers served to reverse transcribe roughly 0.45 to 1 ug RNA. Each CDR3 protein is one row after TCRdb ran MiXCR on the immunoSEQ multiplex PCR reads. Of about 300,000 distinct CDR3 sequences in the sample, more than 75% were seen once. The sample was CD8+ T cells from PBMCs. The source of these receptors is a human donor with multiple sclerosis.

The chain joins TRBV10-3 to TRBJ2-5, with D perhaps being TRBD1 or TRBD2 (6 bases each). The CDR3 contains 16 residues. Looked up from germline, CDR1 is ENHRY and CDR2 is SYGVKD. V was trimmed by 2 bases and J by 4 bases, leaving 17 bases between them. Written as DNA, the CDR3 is TGTGCCATCAGTGAGAAGAGCGGAGGGGGGCGAGAGACCCAGTACTTC. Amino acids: CAISEKSGGGRETQYF.

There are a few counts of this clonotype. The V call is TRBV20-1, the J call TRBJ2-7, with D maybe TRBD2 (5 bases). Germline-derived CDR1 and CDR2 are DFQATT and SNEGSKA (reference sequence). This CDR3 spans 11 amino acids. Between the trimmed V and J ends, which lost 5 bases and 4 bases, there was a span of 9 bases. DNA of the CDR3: TGCAGTGCTGGGAGCATTTACGAGCAGTACTTC. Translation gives CSAGSIYEQYF.

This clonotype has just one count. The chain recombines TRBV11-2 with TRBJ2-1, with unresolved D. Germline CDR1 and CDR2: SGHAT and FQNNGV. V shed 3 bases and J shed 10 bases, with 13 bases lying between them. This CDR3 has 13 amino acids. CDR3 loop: CASSFTEPVEQFF. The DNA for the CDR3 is TGTGCCAGCAGCTTTACCGAGCCTGTCGAGCAGTTCTTC.

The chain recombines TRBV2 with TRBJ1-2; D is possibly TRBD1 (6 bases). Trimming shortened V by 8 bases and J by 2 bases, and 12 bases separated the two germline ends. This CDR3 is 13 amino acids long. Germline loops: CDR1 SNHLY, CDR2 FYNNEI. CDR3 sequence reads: CASEQGRNYGYTF. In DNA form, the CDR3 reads TGTGCCAGCGAGCAGGGGCGCAACTATGGCTACACCTTC.

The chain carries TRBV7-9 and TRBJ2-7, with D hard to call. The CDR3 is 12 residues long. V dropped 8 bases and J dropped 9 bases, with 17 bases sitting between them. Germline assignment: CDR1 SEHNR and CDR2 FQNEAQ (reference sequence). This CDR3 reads CASLGRVGRQYF. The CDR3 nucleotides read TGTGCCAGCTTAGGTAGGGTCGGTCGGCAGTACTTC.

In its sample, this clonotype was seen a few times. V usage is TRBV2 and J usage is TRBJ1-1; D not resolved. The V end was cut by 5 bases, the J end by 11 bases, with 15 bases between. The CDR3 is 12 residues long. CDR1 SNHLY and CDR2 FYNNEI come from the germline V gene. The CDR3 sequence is CASSRRGVGAFF. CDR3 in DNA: TGTGCCAGCAGTCGCCGCGGAGTCGGGGCTTTCTTT.

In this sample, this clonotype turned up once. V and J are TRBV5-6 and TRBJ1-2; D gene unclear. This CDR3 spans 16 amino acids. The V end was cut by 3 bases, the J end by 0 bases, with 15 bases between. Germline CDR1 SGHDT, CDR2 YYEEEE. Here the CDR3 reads CASSSSVAPANYGYTF. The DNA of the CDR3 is TGTGCCAGCAGCTCCTCCGTGGCACCCGCTAACTATGGCTACACCTTC.

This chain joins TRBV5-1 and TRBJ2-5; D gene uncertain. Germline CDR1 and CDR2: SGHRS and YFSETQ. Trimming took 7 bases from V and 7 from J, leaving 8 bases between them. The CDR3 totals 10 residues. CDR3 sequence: CASALRTQYF. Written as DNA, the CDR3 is TGCGCCAGCGCCCTCAGGACCCAGTACTTC.

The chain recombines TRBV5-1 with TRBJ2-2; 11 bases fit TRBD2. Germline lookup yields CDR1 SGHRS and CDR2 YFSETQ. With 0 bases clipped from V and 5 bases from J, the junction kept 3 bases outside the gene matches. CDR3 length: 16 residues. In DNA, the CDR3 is TGCGCCAGCAGCTTGGTGGCTAGCGGGAGGACCGGGGAGCTGTTTTTT. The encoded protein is CASSLVASGRTGELFF.

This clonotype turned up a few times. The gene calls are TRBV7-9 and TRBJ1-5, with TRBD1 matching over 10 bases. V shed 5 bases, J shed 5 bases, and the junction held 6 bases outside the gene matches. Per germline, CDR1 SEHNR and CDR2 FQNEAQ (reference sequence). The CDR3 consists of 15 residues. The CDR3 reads CASSHPGTGDQPQHF. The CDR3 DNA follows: TGTGCCAGCAGCCATCCCGGGACAGGGGATCAGCCCCAGCATTTT.

CDR3 sequence: CASSDYDRVEQYF. The CDR3 nucleotides read TGTGCCAGCAGTGACTACGACAGGGTCGAGCAGTACTTC. This chain joins TRBV28 and TRBJ2-7, with 7 bases lining up with TRBD1. CDR1 is MDHEN and CDR2 is SYDVKM in the germline V gene. This CDR3 is 13 amino acids long. The V segment lost 5 bases and the J segment 6 bases; nucleotides outside the gene matches: 7. The full variable domain, in which reference TRBV28 and TRBJ2-7 provide the parts outside the CDR3, is DVKVTQSSRYLVKRTGEKVFLECVQDMDHENMFWYRQDPGLGLRLIYFSYDVKMKEKGDIPEGYSVSREKKERFSLILESASTNQTSMYLCASSDYDRVEQYFGPGTRLTVT.

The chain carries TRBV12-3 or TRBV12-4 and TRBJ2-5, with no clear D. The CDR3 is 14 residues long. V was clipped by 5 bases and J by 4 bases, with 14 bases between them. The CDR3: CASSSLGLRETQYF. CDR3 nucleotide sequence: TGTGCCAGCAGTAGTCTTGGGTTGCGAGAGACCCAGTACTTC.

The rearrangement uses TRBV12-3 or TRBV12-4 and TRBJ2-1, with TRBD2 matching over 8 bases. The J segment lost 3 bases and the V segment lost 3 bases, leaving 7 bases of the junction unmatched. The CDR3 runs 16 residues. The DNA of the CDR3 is TGTGCCAGCAGTTTCCCAGGGCTAGCGGGCTACAATGAGCAGTTCTTC. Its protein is CASSFPGLAGYNEQFF.

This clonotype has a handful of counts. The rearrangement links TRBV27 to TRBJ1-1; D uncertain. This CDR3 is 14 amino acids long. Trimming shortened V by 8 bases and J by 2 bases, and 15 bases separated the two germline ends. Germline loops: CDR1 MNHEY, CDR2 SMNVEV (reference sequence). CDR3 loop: CASAPEGVNTEAFF. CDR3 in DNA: TGTGCCAGCGCCCCCGAGGGAGTCAACACTGAAGCTTTCTTT.

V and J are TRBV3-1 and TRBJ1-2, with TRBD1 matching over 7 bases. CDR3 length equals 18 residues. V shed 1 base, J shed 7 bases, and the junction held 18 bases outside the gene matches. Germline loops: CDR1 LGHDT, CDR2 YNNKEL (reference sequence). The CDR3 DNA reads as TGTGCCAGCAGCCAAGCAAAGGGAGGCGGCAGGGGGTATAGTGGCTACACCTTC. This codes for CASSQAKGGGRGYSGYTF.

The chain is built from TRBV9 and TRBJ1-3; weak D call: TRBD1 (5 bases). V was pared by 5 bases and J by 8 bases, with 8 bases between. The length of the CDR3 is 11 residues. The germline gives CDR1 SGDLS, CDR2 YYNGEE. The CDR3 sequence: CASREGDTIYF. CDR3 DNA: TGTGCCAGCAGGGAAGGGGACACCATATATTTT.

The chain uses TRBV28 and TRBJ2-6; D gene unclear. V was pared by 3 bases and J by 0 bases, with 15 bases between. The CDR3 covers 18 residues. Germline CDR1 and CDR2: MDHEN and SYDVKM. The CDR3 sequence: CASSFAPDSFSGANVLTF. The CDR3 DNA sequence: TGTGCCAGCAGTTTTGCCCCCGACTCCTTCTCTGGGGCCAACGTCCTGACTTTC.

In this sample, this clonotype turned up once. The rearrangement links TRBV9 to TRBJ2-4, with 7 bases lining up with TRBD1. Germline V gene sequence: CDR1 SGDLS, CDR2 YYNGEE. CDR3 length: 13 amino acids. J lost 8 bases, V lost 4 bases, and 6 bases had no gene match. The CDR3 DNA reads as TGTGCCAGCAGCCTGACAGGGTTGGACATTCAGTACTTC. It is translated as CASSLTGLDIQYF.